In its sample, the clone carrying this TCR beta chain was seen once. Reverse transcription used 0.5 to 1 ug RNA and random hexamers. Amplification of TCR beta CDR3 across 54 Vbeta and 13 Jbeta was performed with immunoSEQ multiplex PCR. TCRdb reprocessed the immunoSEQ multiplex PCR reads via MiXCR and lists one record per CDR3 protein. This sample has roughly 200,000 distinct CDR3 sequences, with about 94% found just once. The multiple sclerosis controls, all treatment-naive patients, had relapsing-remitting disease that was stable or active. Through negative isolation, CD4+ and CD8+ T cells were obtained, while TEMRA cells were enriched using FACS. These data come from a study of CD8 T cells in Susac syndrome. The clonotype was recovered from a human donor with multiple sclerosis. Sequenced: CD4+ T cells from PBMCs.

CDR3 loop: CSVEGGQGSTDTQYF. CDR3 sequence (DNA): TGCAGCGTTGAAGGGGGACAGGGGAGCACAGATACGCAGTATTTT. The V and J genes are TRBV29-1 and TRBJ2-3; 10 bases match TRBD1. The CDR3 has 15 amino acids. Germline V gene lookup returns CDR1 SQVTM and CDR2 ANQGSEA. V shed 1 base and J 0 bases; nucleotides not matched to a gene: 1.